This T cell receptor beta chain originates from a study of blood T cells in healthy people across ages. Trimming stripped 4 bases from V and 5 bases from J, with 13 bases between. This CDR3 region has 13 residues. The germline V gene encodes CDR1 SGHRS and CDR2 YFSETQ. A second PCR of about 6 to 12 cycles used a sample-barcoded 5' primer and a J-beta primer mix. TCRdb itself ran the 5' RACE reads through MiXCR, one entry per CDR3 protein. The sample lists over 1.5 million distinct CDR3 sequences, around 48% occurring once. This clonotype was seen more than once but under ten times. Source material: blood. The receptor comes from a woman aged 40 to 50 in good health. The chain employs TRBV5-1 and TRBJ2-7, with D perhaps matching TRBD1 or TRBD2 (5 bases each). The CDR3 DNA follows: TGCGCCAGCAGCATTCAGGGAGAGGACGAGCAGTACTTC. Its protein product is CASSIQGEDEQYF. The full variable domain, with the rest looked up from reference TRBV5-1 and TRBJ2-7, is KAGVTQTPRYLIKTRGQQVTLSCSPISGHRSVSWYQQTPGQGLQFLFEYFSETQRNKGNFPGRFSGRQFSNSRSEMNVSTLELGDSALYLCASSIQGEDEQYFGPGTRLTVT.